The rows below give T cell receptor beta chains drawn from one sample of a study of blood T cell repertoires in COVID-19. Profiling relied on immunoSEQ multiplex PCR, and the TCRdb table lists in-frame clones only, not all of them. The data show about 300,000 clones, roughly 90% seen once. Source material: peripheral blood. These receptors were obtained from a young man who had recovered from COVID-19. The CDR3 runs from the conserved cysteine through the conserved F or W. A D gene is named only where the DNA matches it firmly. A row's size may be missing; if present it is once, few, many or a size class.

TRBJ1-1	14	-	-	TRBV25-1	TGTGCCAGCAGTGGGCCACAGGGGAACACTGAAGCTTTCTTT	CASSGPQGNTEAFF
TRBJ2-3	18	-	-	TRBV14	TGTGCCAGCAGCCAAGGGCCGGGGGCGCGGGAGATCGCAGATACGCAGTATTTT	CASSQGPGAREIADTQYF
TRBJ2-1	17	-	TRBD2	TRBV3-1/TRBV3-2	TGTGCCAGCAGCCAAGATTTGTGGGAGGGCCCCTACAATGAGCAGTTCTTC	CASSQDLWEGPYNEQFF
TRBJ2-1	15	few	TRBD1	TRBV4-3	TGCGCCAGCAGCCAACGGGACAGGGGGTTGAATGAGCAGTTCTTC	CASSQRDRGLNEQFF
TRBJ2-5	14	-	TRBD1	TRBV6-6	TGTGCCAGTTTCAACAGGGGCGCAGAACGGACCCAGTACTTC	CASFNRGAERTQYF
TRBJ2-3	15	-	TRBD2	TRBV6-6	TGTGCCAGCAGACCCATAGCGGGAGGCACAGATACGCAGTATTTT	CASRPIAGGTDTQYF
TRBJ1-2	14	-	-	TRBV10-2	TGCGCCAGCAGTGATCGCACTACGAACTATGGCTACACCTTC	CASSDRTTNYGYTF
TRBJ1-1	13	-	-	TRBV12-5	TGTGCTAGTGGTTTTGGGCGCATGACTGAAGCTTTCTTT	CASGFGRMTEAFF
TRBJ2-7	14	-	TRBD1	TRBV5-1	TGCGCCAGCAGCTCTGGGACAGTTCTTTACGAGCAGTACTTC	CASSSGTVLYEQYF
TRBJ1-1	13	-	-	TRBV3-1/TRBV3-2	TGTGCCAGCAGCCAACCGACAAGCACTGAAGCTTTCTTT	CASSQPTSTEAFF
TRBJ1-2	13	-	-	TRBV5-1	TGCGCCAGCAGCTTCTCAGGGGCCAATGGCTACACCTTC	CASSFSGANGYTF
TRBJ1-3	12	-	TRBD1	TRBV3-1/TRBV3-2	TGTGCCAGCAGCCGGGACAGGAACACCATATATTTT	CASSRDRNTIYF
TRBJ1-2	12	-	-	TRBV30	TGTGCCTGGAGTGTACAGGCAGGGGAACACACCTTC	CAWSVQAGEHTF
TRBJ1-5	12	-	-	TRBV12-3/TRBV12-4	TGTGCCAGCAGTTTTTCCGATCAGCCCCAGCATTTT	CASSFSDQPQHF
TRBJ1-4	15	-	TRBD1	TRBV7-2	TGTGCCAGCAGTCGTACAGGGGTGGCTAATGAAAAACTGTTTTTT	CASSRTGVANEKLFF
TRBJ1-1	17	-	TRBD1	TRBV10-1	TGCGCCAGCAGCTGGGGACAGGGGTCGGACGGGGGGACTGAAGCTTTCTTT	CASSWGQGSDGGTEAFF
TRBJ1-1	12	-	TRBD1	TRBV6-5	TGTGCCGGACGGGACAGGGTCACTGAAGCTTTCTTT	CAGRDRVTEAFF
TRBJ2-7	16	-	-	TRBV18	TGTGCCAGCTCACCACCCCAGGGGTTTAGCTCCTACGAGCAGTACTTC	CASSPPQGFSSYEQYF
TRBJ2-7	14	-	-	TRBV5-1	TGCGCCAGCAGCTTGGGCAGGGGTGTTGTAGAGCAGTACTTC	CASSLGRGVVEQYF
TRBJ2-7	13	-	-	TRBV7-9	TGTGCCAGCAGCTGGGGGGAGTTTTCCGAGCAGTACTTC	CASSWGEFSEQYF
TRBJ2-2	15	-	-	TRBV18	TGTGCCAGCTCACCACCTCGGGGTGGTACCGGGGAGCTGTTTTTT	CASSPPRGGTGELFF
TRBJ2-5	15	once	TRBD1	TRBV2	TGTGCCAGCAGGGGGGACAGGGGGCGCCAAGAGACCCAGTACTTC	CASRGDRGRQETQYF
TRBJ2-7	12	-	-	TRBV29-1	TGCAGCGCCGGAGGGGGGGTTCTCGAGCAGTACTTC	CSAGGGVLEQYF
TRBJ2-5	13	-	TRBD2	TRBV3-1/TRBV3-2	TGTGCCAGCAGCCAAGATCCGGGGACTAGGGGGTACTTC	CASSQDPGTRGYF
TRBJ2-3	14	-	-	TRBV27	TGTGCCAGCGCGACAAAACCCCACACAGATACGCAGTATTTT	CASATKPHTDTQYF
TRBJ1-5	15	-	-	TRBV18	TGTGCCAGCTCACCCAGTCCGGGGAACAATCAGCCCCAGCATTTT	CASSPSPGNNQPQHF
TRBJ1-2	15	-	TRBD1	TRBV6-2/TRBV6-3	TGTGCCAGCAGTTACAACGTACCGGGACAGGGAGTTAACACCTTC	CASSYNVPGQGVNTF
TRBJ1-1	15	-	-	TRBV15	TGTGCCACCAGCTGGGGAACGACAGCTGGCACTGAAGCTTTCTTT	CATSWGTTAGTEAFF
TRBJ2-3	15	once	TRBD2	TRBV7-8	TGTGCCAGCAGCTTTGGGTGGGCGGGAGCAGATACGCAGTATTTT	CASSFGWAGADTQYF
TRBJ2-1	18	-	-	TRBV19	TGTGCCAGTAGTATAAATGCAGGGGAATTCTACTCCTACAATGAGCAGTTCTTC	CASSINAGEFYSYNEQFF
TRBJ1-1	15	-	TRBD1	TRBV10-3	TGTGCCATCAGCTCCCGGACAGGGGCGAACACTGAAGCTTTCTTT	CAISSRTGANTEAFF
TRBJ2-1	16	-	-	TRBV27	TGTGCCAGCAGTCGGCCTTTCTCCAGGGGTTACAATGAGCAGTTCTTC	CASSRPFSRGYNEQFF
TRBJ2-7	15	-	-	TRBV15	TGTGCCACCAGCACACAGGGTACCCTTTCCTACGAGCAGTACTTC	CATSTQGTLSYEQYF
TRBJ2-7	13	-	-	TRBV5-8	TGTGCCAGCAGCTGGACAGAAGACTACGAGCAGTACTTC	CASSWTEDYEQYF
TRBJ2-7	13	-	-	TRBV5-1	TGCGCCAGCAGCTTGGAGGGGGGGTACGAGCAGTACTTC	CASSLEGGYEQYF
TRBJ1-1	13	-	TRBD1	TRBV6-2/TRBV6-3	TGTGCCAGCAGTAAACTGACAGGGTTTGAAGCTTTCTTT	CASSKLTGFEAFF
TRBJ2-7	13	-	-	TRBV11-3	TGTGCCAGCAGCCAGACAGGAACCTACGAGCAGTACTTC	CASSQTGTYEQYF
TRBJ1-2	12	-	-	TRBV12-3/TRBV12-4	TGTGCCAGCAGTTTAGCGGGGGGAGGCTACACCTTC	CASSLAGGGYTF
TRBJ1-1	12	few	-	TRBV27	TGTGCCAGCAGTCTCTCATCGGGTGAAGCTTTCTTT	CASSLSSGEAFF
TRBJ1-1	14	once	TRBD1	TRBV6-5	TGTGCCAGCAGTCACTCAGGGGGCGACACTGAAGCTTTCTTT	CASSHSGGDTEAFF
TRBJ1-5	16	-	TRBD1	TRBV7-9	TGTGCCAGCAGTTTTACTGGGACAGGGGAGGATCAGCCCCAGCATTTT	CASSFTGTGEDQPQHF
TRBJ1-1	13	few	-	TRBV6-5	TGTGCCAGCAGCCCCCCACAGAACACTGAAGCTTTCTTT	CASSPPQNTEAFF
TRBJ1-2	14	few	-	TRBV27	TGTGCCAGCCGATCAGGGGCGATTGACTATGGCTACACCTTC	CASRSGAIDYGYTF
TRBJ1-1	15	-	-	TRBV10-3	TGTGCCATCAGTGAGTCGACGGGGGGGGTTAGTGAAGCTTTCTTT	CAISESTGGVSEAFF
TRBJ1-4	15	-	-	TRBV10-3	TGTGCCATCAGTGAGGCGGACAGTCCGAATGAAAAACTGTTTTTT	CAISEADSPNEKLFF
TRBJ2-7	14	once	-	TRBV6-5	TGTGCCAGCAGTTACTCGCGGGGTGCCTACGAGCAGTACTTC	CASSYSRGAYEQYF
TRBJ2-1	15	-	-	TRBV18	TGTGCCAGCTCACCACCGGGGCAGATTTACAATGAGCAGTTCTTC	CASSPPGQIYNEQFF
TRBJ2-7	13	-	TRBD1	TRBV5-1	TGCGCCAGCAGCGGGGACAGCTCCTACGAGCAGTACTTC	CASSGDSSYEQYF
TRBJ1-5	16	-	-	TRBV15	TGTGCCACCAGCTTGACATACCGGGATAGCAATCAGCCCCAGCATTTT	CATSLTYRDSNQPQHF
TRBJ2-7	13	-	-	TRBV18	TGTGCCAGCTCAGAGATAAACTCGGAGGAGCAGTACTTC	CASSEINSEEQYF
TRBJ2-7	13	-	-	TRBV4-3	TGCGCCAGCAGCCAAGACGGTCTGAGTGAGCAGTACTTC	CASSQDGLSEQYF
TRBJ1-5	17	-	-	TRBV5-8	TGTGCCAGCAGCTTTCATACAGGGAAGGGCAGCAATCAGCCCCAGCATTTT	CASSFHTGKGSNQPQHF
TRBJ2-7	14	-	TRBD1	TRBV27	TGTGCCAGCAGTCGGGACAGGCTCCCGAACGAGCAGTACTTC	CASSRDRLPNEQYF
TRBJ1-1	13	-	-	TRBV6-5	TGTGCCAGCAGGCACAGGGCTGCAGCTGAAGCTTTCTTT	CASRHRAAAEAFF